The 9 T cell receptor beta chains listed next were all sequenced from one sample in a study of cytomegalovirus exposure and HLA in healthy donors. The primer mix had 60 Vbeta and 13 Jbeta primers. Repertoires were generated with immunoSEQ multiplex PCR, while TCRdb's copy carries only in-frame clones and drops some. The sample has roughly 160,000 clones, about 72% seen once; the top ten hold roughly 3.7%. Input material: PBMCs. These receptors all come from a man younger than 40 in good health and CMV-seropositive.

This clone was detected only a few times. The chain links TRBV5-4 to TRBJ2-5; D is unresolved. Trimming cost V 1 base and J 5 bases, with 9 bases left between them. The CDR3 totals 13 residues. CDR1 is SGHNT, CDR2 YYREEE, per germline (reference sequence). CDR3 residues: CASSLRGSETQYF. The DNA for the CDR3 is TGTGCCAGCAGCTTGAGAGGAAGCGAGACCCAGTACTTC. Together with reference TRBV5-4 and TRBJ2-5, the CDR3 gives the full variable domain: ETGVTQSPTHLIKTRGQQVTLRCSSQSGHNTVSWYQQALGQGPQFIFQYYREEENGRGNFPPRFSGLQFPNYSSELNVNALELDDSALYLCASSLRGSETQYFGPGTRLLVL.

This chain links TRBV19 with TRBJ1-1; 7 nucleotides agree with TRBD1. CDR3 size: 13 residues. CDR1 LNHDA and CDR2 SQIVND come from the germline V gene (reference sequence). V dropped 9 bases and J dropped 3; count of bases not matched to a gene: 7. CDR3 in DNA: TGTGCCAGCGCACTCACAGGGGACACTGAAGCTTTCTTT. Protein product: CASALTGDTEAFF. The full variable domain, rest sourced from reference TRBV19 and TRBJ1-1, is DGGITQSPKYLFRKEGQNVTLSCEQNLNHDAMYWYRQDPGQGLRLIYYSQIVNDFQKGDIAEGYSVSREKKESFPLTVTSAQKNPTAFYLCASALTGDTEAFFGQGTRLTVV.

This clone was counted only a few times. The rearrangement joins TRBV7-9 to TRBJ1-1; D is possibly TRBD1 (6 bases). Per the germline V gene, CDR1 is SEHNR and CDR2 is FQNEAQ (reference sequence). The CDR3 totals 13 residues. Trimming shortened V by 6 bases and J by 2 bases, and 10 bases separated the two germline ends. The DNA of the CDR3 is TGTGCCAGCAGTTCACAGGGTAACACTGAAGCTTTCTTT. It yields the protein CASSSQGNTEAFF.

The J gene is TRBJ2-7, the V gene TRBV6-5, with D uncertain. V was pared by 4 bases and J by 6 bases, with 7 bases between. The CDR3 runs 11 residues. Germline V gene sequence: CDR1 MNHEY, CDR2 SVGAGI. This CDR3 reads CASSSLGEQYF. Here the CDR3 DNA reads TGTGCCAGCAGTTCCCTAGGCGAGCAGTACTTC.

V gene TRBV18 combines with J gene TRBJ1-6; 9 bases match TRBD1. The germline gives CDR1 KGHSH, CDR2 LQKENI. The CDR3 contains 15 residues. V shed 6 bases and J 8 bases; nucleotides not matched to a gene: 8. CDR3 sequence reads: CASSPRQGVDSPLHF. The CDR3 bases are TGTGCCAGCTCGCCCCGACAGGGGGTGGATTCACCCCTCCACTTT.

This clone was found once. The chain is built from TRBV27 and TRBJ1-6; D not resolved. Germline CDR1 MNHEY, CDR2 SMNVEV (reference sequence). There are 15 residues in the CDR3. The V and J ends lost 1 base and 5 bases respectively, with 9 bases between them. Here the CDR3 DNA reads TGTGCCAGCAGTTTATTTGGGAGAGATAATTCACCCCTCCACTTT. The encoded protein is CASSLFGRDNSPLHF.

Concerning this clone itself: Other nucleotide sequences from this sample produce the same CDR3. In DNA, the CDR3 is TGTGCCAGCAGTGGGGACAGCACGTACGAGCAGTACTTC. It specifies CASSGDSTYEQYF. This chain uses TRBV2 with TRBJ2-7; 7 nucleotides agree with TRBD1. CDR3 size: 13 residues. V trimming: 4 bases; J trimming: 4 bases; junction bases outside the gene matches: 4. From germline, CDR1 is SNHLY and CDR2 FYNNEI.

This clone was recorded a few times. CDR3 amino acids: CASSQDVQGARVNTEAFF. The CDR3 coding sequence is TGTGCCAGCAGCCAAGATGTTCAGGGGGCGAGGGTGAACACTGAAGCTTTCTTT. V gene TRBV14 combines with J gene TRBJ1-1, with 8 positions matching TRBD1. The length of the CDR3 is 18 residues. J was trimmed by 0 bases and V by 0 bases; bases with no gene match: 9. Germline lookup yields CDR1 SGHDN and CDR2 FVKESK.

The chain uses TRBV5-1 and TRBJ2-5, with 8 bases fitting TRBD1. Germline V gene data show CDR1 as SGHRS and CDR2 as YFSETQ. This CDR3 comprises 15 residues. The trim removed 0 bases at V and 5 bases at J, leaving 6 bases unmatched. In nucleotides, the CDR3 is TGCGCCAGCAGCTTGGCCGGTGACAGGGGTGAGACCCAGTACTTC. Its protein is CASSLAGDRGETQYF.